Below are 8 T cell receptor beta chains sequenced from a single sample in a study of blood T cell repertoires in COVID-19. Using immunoSEQ multiplex PCR, the repertoire was profiled, and TCRdb retains in-frame clones only, with some absent. The sample records more than 95,000 clones, roughly 90% being singletons. The material sequenced was peripheral blood. Receptors were obtained from a man aged 45-65 years with COVID-19, enrolled during active disease.

V is TRBV19 and J is TRBJ2-1, with a weak D call TRBD2 (6 bases). V lost 4 bases, J lost 5 bases, and 15 bases lay in between. CDR1 is LNHDA and CDR2 is SQIVND in the germline V gene (reference sequence). This CDR3 is built from 15 residues. The CDR3 DNA follows: TGTGCCAGTAGTAGGACGGGCGGGATCAACAATGAGCAGTTCTTC. Its translation: CASSRTGGINNEQFF. Filled out from reference TRBV19 and TRBJ2-1, the complete variable domain reads DGGITQSPKYLFRKEGQNVTLSCEQNLNHDAMYWYRQDPGQGLRLIYYSQIVNDFQKGDIAEGYSVSREKKESFPLTVTSAQKNPTAFYLCASSRTGGINNEQFFGPGTRLTVL.

The chain combines TRBV27 with TRBJ1-1; D perhaps matches TRBD1 (6 bases). Germline V gene data show CDR1 as MNHEY and CDR2 as SMNVEV (reference sequence). V lost 0 bases, J lost 1 base, and 9 bases lay in between. The CDR3 covers 15 residues. CDR3 sequence: CASSLSQGRNTEAFF. As DNA, the CDR3 is TGTGCCAGCAGTTTATCACAGGGAAGGAACACTGAAGCTTTCTTT.

The chain employs TRBV18 and TRBJ2-1; 9 nucleotides agree with TRBD1. The CDR3 has 18 amino acids. Per germline, CDR1 KGHSH and CDR2 LQKENI. V gave up 0 bases and J gave up 4 bases; unmatched junction bases: 10. The CDR3 spells CASSPPLIDRGRYNEQFF. CDR3 bases: TGTGCCAGCTCACCACCCCTCATAGACAGGGGGAGATACAATGAGCAGTTCTTC.

The chain combines TRBV9 with TRBJ2-3; D is unresolved. V was clipped by 7 bases and J by 0 bases, with 12 bases between them. CDR3 size: 14 residues. The V gene's germline CDR1 is SGDLS and CDR2 YYNGEE. The CDR3 region has the DNA TGTGCCAGCGCCTCCGGGTTTAGCACAGATACGCAGTATTTT. It encodes CASASGFSTDTQYF. Variable domain in full (rest from reference TRBV9 and TRBJ2-3): DSGVTQTPKHLITATGQRVTLRCSPRSGDLSVYWYQQSLDQGLQFLIQYYNGEERAKGNILERFSAQQFPDLHSELNLSSLELGDSALYFCASASGFSTDTQYFGPGTRLTVL.

This clone showed up just once. The V and J genes are TRBV10-3 and TRBJ2-6, with D perhaps TRBD2 (5 bases). Germline-derived CDR1 and CDR2 are ENHRY and SYGVKD. This CDR3 has 14 amino acids. V gave up 8 bases and J gave up 4 bases, with 12 bases separating them. CDR3 nucleotides: TGTGCCATCGCGGGTCGCCTGGGGGCCAACGTCCTGACTTTC. Translation: CAIAGRLGANVLTF.

This clone came up a few times. This chain connects TRBV10-3 to TRBJ1-1, with a weak D call TRBD1 (6 bases). CDR1 and CDR2 (germline): ENHRY, SYGVKD. V lost 0 bases and J 12 bases, leaving 14 bases between the germline ends. The CDR3 has 13 residues. The CDR3 region is CAISESTGRGSFF. In DNA form, the CDR3 reads TGTGCCATCAGTGAGTCGACAGGCAGGGGTTCTTTCTTT.

This clone appeared once. The V call is TRBV10-3, the J call TRBJ2-5; D unclear. Germline CDR1 ENHRY, CDR2 SYGVKD. The CDR3 has 14 amino acids. V was cut by 6 bases and J by 2 bases, with 13 bases left in between. CDR3 region: CAISPPGSQETQYF. In DNA form, the CDR3 reads TGTGCCATCAGCCCCCCAGGTTCACAAGAGACCCAGTACTTC.

The rearrangement uses TRBV10-3 and TRBJ1-5, with D perhaps matching TRBD1 (6 bases). In germline, CDR1 is ENHRY, CDR2 SYGVKD. This CDR3 has 16 amino acids. V shed 0 bases and J shed 1 base, with 10 bases lying between them. The CDR3 sequence is CAISESWGQSNQPQHF. CDR3 nucleotides: TGTGCCATCAGTGAGTCGTGGGGGCAGAGCAATCAGCCCCAGCATTTT.